Listed below are T cell receptor beta chains from one sample, sequenced in a study of human T cells and chemical hapten exposure. MiXCR, run by TCRdb on the 5' RACE reads, gives a single entry per CDR3 protein. The sample yields around 82,000 distinct CDR3 sequences, approximately 7.7% seen once. All receptors come from a male donor in good health. Both conserved end residues are part of each CDR3. D genes are given only for firm matches.

J gene: TRBJ1-2
D gene: -
V gene: TRBV7-9
CDR3 protein: CASSQPPLGAALPYGYTF

J gene: TRBJ2-1
D gene: TRBD2
V gene: TRBV14
CDR3 protein: CASSQDRLAGSVRFF

J gene: TRBJ2-1
D gene: TRBD2
V gene: TRBV20-1
CDR3 protein: CSAIPLAGVSYNEQFF

J gene: TRBJ1-1
D gene: -
V gene: TRBV7-2
CDR3 protein: CASSSDSAPEAFF

J gene: TRBJ2-3
D gene: TRBD2
V gene: TRBV10-3
CDR3 protein: CAITPLAGGLDTQYF

J gene: TRBJ1-4
D gene: -
V gene: TRBV5-1
CDR3 protein: CASSLDWGNEKLFF

J gene: TRBJ2-4
D gene: -
V gene: TRBV7-2
CDR3 protein: CASSLEAENIQYF

J gene: TRBJ1-2
D gene: TRBD1
V gene: TRBV29-1
CDR3 protein: CSVAPRQTGKDYGYTF

J gene: TRBJ1-2
D gene: TRBD1
V gene: TRBV29-1
CDR3 protein: CSSGQGGPYGYTF

J gene: TRBJ2-5
D gene: TRBD2
V gene: TRBV15
CDR3 protein: CATRRSAGAYQETQYF

J gene: TRBJ1-1
D gene: -
V gene: TRBV12-3/TRBV12-4
CDR3 protein: CASSPDSASTEAFF

J gene: TRBJ2-1
D gene: -
V gene: TRBV29-1
CDR3 protein: CSAVYNEQFF

J gene: TRBJ2-1
D gene: TRBD2
V gene: TRBV6-4
CDR3 protein: CASSGTSGGANEQFF

J gene: TRBJ1-5
D gene: TRBD1
V gene: TRBV7-9
CDR3 protein: CASSSTGARNQPQHF

J gene: TRBJ1-5
D gene: -
V gene: TRBV7-9
CDR3 protein: CASSPSSGNQPQHF

J gene: TRBJ2-1
D gene: TRBD2
V gene: TRBV20-1
CDR3 protein: CSVTSGRRSYNEQFF

J gene: TRBJ2-2
D gene: TRBD2
V gene: TRBV6-1
CDR3 protein: CAARGLAGTGELFF

J gene: TRBJ2-1
D gene: -
V gene: TRBV7-9
CDR3 protein: CASSSPKNRAIYNEQFF

J gene: TRBJ1-1
D gene: -
V gene: TRBV27
CDR3 protein: CASSTGYSEAFF

J gene: TRBJ1-6
D gene: -
V gene: TRBV10-2
CDR3 protein: CASSESGSYNSPLHF

J gene: TRBJ1-5
D gene: -
V gene: TRBV6-2/TRBV6-3
CDR3 protein: CASSDSRGQPQHF

J gene: TRBJ2-3
D gene: -
V gene: TRBV20-1
CDR3 protein: CSASTAKSTDTQYF

J gene: TRBJ1-5
D gene: -
V gene: TRBV7-2
CDR3 protein: CATRMLGISNQPQHF

J gene: TRBJ2-5
D gene: TRBD2
V gene: TRBV20-1
CDR3 protein: CSAGLAGSQETQYF

J gene: TRBJ1-5
D gene: -
V gene: TRBV14
CDR3 protein: CASSLGHSTHF

J gene: TRBJ2-7
D gene: -
V gene: TRBV10-3
CDR3 protein: CAIRAFGPDGIDEQYF

J gene: TRBJ1-5
D gene: TRBD1
V gene: TRBV11-2
CDR3 protein: CASSLDRGQPQHF

J gene: TRBJ2-4
D gene: -
V gene: TRBV4-1
CDR3 protein: CASSYRVAKNIQYF

J gene: TRBJ2-3
D gene: TRBD2
V gene: TRBV6-2/TRBV6-3
CDR3 protein: CASTLEGLASDTQYF

J gene: TRBJ2-7
D gene: TRBD2
V gene: TRBV7-6
CDR3 protein: CASSLAGGRSSYEQYF

J gene: TRBJ2-3
D gene: -
V gene: TRBV19
CDR3 protein: CASSIGDHTQYF

J gene: TRBJ2-5
D gene: TRBD1
V gene: TRBV5-6
CDR3 protein: CASSGTGGKTQYF

J gene: TRBJ1-2
D gene: -
V gene: TRBV28
CDR3 protein: CASSLSPTRGIGYTF

J gene: TRBJ1-1
D gene: -
V gene: TRBV3-1
CDR3 protein: CASSLIQGTEAFF

J gene: TRBJ2-6
D gene: -
V gene: TRBV4-3
CDR3 protein: CASSQGRQRVGANVLTF

J gene: TRBJ1-5
D gene: -
V gene: TRBV10-2
CDR3 protein: CASSDWFLGGDQPQHF

J gene: TRBJ2-3
D gene: -
V gene: TRBV11-2
CDR3 protein: CASSPGPADTQYF

J gene: TRBJ1-5
D gene: -
V gene: TRBV6-2/TRBV6-3
CDR3 protein: CASSYNGNQPQHF

J gene: TRBJ1-5
D gene: -
V gene: TRBV3-1
CDR3 protein: CASSWGHGKILPQHF

J gene: TRBJ2-5
D gene: TRBD1
V gene: TRBV7-9
CDR3 protein: CASSPLSGQTKETQYF

J gene: TRBJ1-2
D gene: -
V gene: TRBV14
CDR3 protein: CASSQATANGYTF

J gene: TRBJ2-5
D gene: -
V gene: TRBV3-1
CDR3 protein: CASSQGVPLGTQYF

J gene: TRBJ2-3
D gene: -
V gene: TRBV20-1
CDR3 protein: CSAYLNSGGLPFTDTQYF

J gene: TRBJ1-6
D gene: -
V gene: TRBV4-2
CDR3 protein: CASSQEQGINSPLHF

J gene: TRBJ2-2
D gene: -
V gene: TRBV9
CDR3 protein: CASSVESDIMTGELFF

J gene: TRBJ2-7
D gene: -
V gene: TRBV7-2
CDR3 protein: CASSLEEGGSYEQYF

J gene: TRBJ2-2
D gene: -
V gene: TRBV3-1
CDR3 protein: CASKNTGELFF

J gene: TRBJ2-5
D gene: -
V gene: TRBV29-1
CDR3 protein: CSVVPRETQYF

J gene: TRBJ2-3
D gene: TRBD2
V gene: TRBV5-4
CDR3 protein: CASGGGATQSTDTQYF

J gene: TRBJ2-3
D gene: -
V gene: TRBV5-1
CDR3 protein: CASSIQNSETDTQYF

J gene: TRBJ2-7
D gene: TRBD2
V gene: TRBV4-2
CDR3 protein: CASSQAGDEQYF

J gene: TRBJ2-1
D gene: TRBD1
V gene: TRBV10-3
CDR3 protein: CAISRSGTGRDNEQFF

J gene: TRBJ1-5
D gene: TRBD1
V gene: TRBV18
CDR3 protein: CASSTGTGGNQPQHF

J gene: TRBJ2-7
D gene: TRBD2
V gene: TRBV14
CDR3 protein: CASSRNIGAGGPHEQYF